This paragraph reports one T cell receptor beta chain. CDR1 is MNHEY, CDR2 SVGEGT, per germline. V was cut by 6 bases and J by 2 bases, with 13 bases left in between. The CDR3 sequence is 14 residues long. This sample is part of a study of blood T cells in healthy people across ages. The authors ran a second PCR of 7 to 11 cycles using a sample-barcoded 5' primer and a J-beta primer mix. Every cDNA molecule carried a tag from a template-switch adaptor bearing 12 random nucleotides. TCRdb recomputed calls from the 5' RACE reads with MiXCR, one row per CDR3 protein. The table lists some 640,000 distinct CDR3 sequences, 45% to 50% of them singletons, with roughly a third in the top ten.

Sequenced input: blood. This sequence was found in a woman aged 55-70 years in good health. The rearrangement joins TRBV6-2 or TRBV6-3 to TRBJ1-2; D is perhaps TRBD1 (6 bases). In DNA, the CDR3 is TGTGCCAGCAGACGACAGGCTGCGAACTATGGCTACACCTTC. Translating gives CASRRQAANYGYTF.